The 16 T cell receptor beta chains below come from one sample, sequenced in a study of T-cell reconstitution after alpha-beta-depleted transplantation in children. The authors prepared the TCRbeta library with unique molecular identifiers. A single record per CDR3 protein comes from TCRdb applying MiXCR to the PCR reads. The sample contains about 500,000 distinct CDR3 sequences, 30% to 35% of which appear only once. This material consisted of PBMCs from the stem cell graft donor, taken from the stem cell graft. All receptors come from a human donor who donated a stem cell graft to a child with aplastic anemia.

This rearrangement joins TRBV28 to TRBJ1-4, with 11 nucleotides matching TRBD1. Germline assignment: CDR1 MDHEN and CDR2 SYDVKM. The length of the CDR3 is 17 residues. Germline trimming cut 4 bases from V and 1 base from J; bases unmatched to any gene: 5. The CDR3 loop reads CASSSPGQGETNEKLFF. In DNA, the CDR3 is TGTGCCAGCAGTTCTCCGGGACAGGGGGAAACTAATGAAAAACTGTTTTTT.

This chain connects TRBV19 to TRBJ2-2, with 13 bases aligning to TRBD2. The CDR3 has 17 residues. V dropped 5 bases and J dropped 7; count of bases not matched to a gene: 10. Germline loops: CDR1 LNHDA, CDR2 SQIVND (reference sequence). The CDR3 DNA reads TGTGCCAGTAGTCTCCGGACTAGCGGGAGTATCAGCGGGGAGCTGTTTTTT. Protein sequence: CASSLRTSGSISGELFF.

CDR3 sequence: CASSQGLRAGANVLTF. The CDR3 nucleotides read TGTGCCAGCAGCCAAGGTTTGCGGGCTGGGGCCAACGTCCTGACTTTC. The chain links TRBV14 to TRBJ2-6, with D perhaps TRBD2 (5 bases). Trimming took off 1 base at V and 2 bases at J, with 9 bases between the two ends. The CDR3 is 16 residues long. Germline lookup yields CDR1 SGHDN and CDR2 FVKESK. Complete variable domain (other parts from reference TRBV14 and TRBJ2-6): EAGVTQFPSHSVIEKGQTVTLRCDPISGHDNLYWYRRVMGKEIKFLLHFVKESKQDESGMPNNRFLAERTGGTYSTLKVQPAELEDSGVYFCASSQGLRAGANVLTFGAGSRLTVL.

This rearrangement joins TRBV5-1 to TRBJ2-5, with TRBD1 matching over 7 bases. In germline, CDR1 is SGHRS, CDR2 YFSETQ. With 0 bases clipped from V and 1 base from J, the junction kept 3 bases outside the gene matches. This CDR3 is built from 15 residues. CDR3 nucleotides: TGCGCCAGCAGCTTGGAACCAGGGGGCCAAGAGACCCAGTACTTC. This gives the protein CASSLEPGGQETQYF.

This clonotype was counted only a few times. The genes are TRBV6-2 or TRBV6-3 and TRBJ2-1; TRBD2 might be the D (5 bases). The V end was cut by 5 bases, the J end by 3 bases, with 20 bases between. The CDR3 spans 17 residues. Germline CDR1 reads MNHEY; CDR2 reads SVGEGT. CDR3 amino acids: CASSLGSWYGIYNEQFF. The DNA of the CDR3 is TGTGCCAGCAGTCTGGGGTCGTGGTACGGGATCTACAATGAGCAGTTCTTC.

The J gene is TRBJ2-1, the V gene TRBV9; 7 bases fit TRBD2. After removal of 4 bases from V and 4 bases from J, the junction contained 14 bases not matched to a gene. From germline, CDR1 is SGDLS and CDR2 YYNGEE. The CDR3 covers 17 residues. This CDR3 is CASSPRLALSSYNEQFF. CDR3 in DNA: TGTGCCAGCAGCCCAAGACTAGCCCTCTCAAGTTACAATGAGCAGTTCTTC.

This clonotype was counted between two and nine times. This chain connects TRBV10-3 to TRBJ1-1, with D possibly TRBD1 on 5 matching bases. This CDR3 is built from 12 residues. Trimming left V 0 bases short and J 10 bases short, with 9 bases between. In germline, CDR1 is ENHRY, CDR2 SYGVKD. The CDR3 DNA reads as TGTGCCATCAGTGAGTCGCAGGGTGCAGCTTTCTTT. It encodes CAISESQGAAFF.

The rearrangement joins TRBV7-9 to TRBJ1-2; D is undetermined. V was pared by 3 bases and J by 6 bases, with 14 bases between. The CDR3 length is 14 residues. Germline lookup yields CDR1 SEHNR and CDR2 FQNEAQ (reference sequence). The CDR3 nucleotides are TGTGCCAGCAGCTTTGTGTCAGCACGGAATGGCTACACCTTC. Protein sequence: CASSFVSARNGYTF.

The chain employs TRBV19 and TRBJ2-1, with D tentatively TRBD1 or TRBD2 (5 bases each). The ends were cut back, 6 bases at V and 10 bases at J, with 19 bases in the middle. Germline assignment: CDR1 LNHDA and CDR2 SQIVND (reference sequence). The CDR3 is made up of 14 amino acids. CDR3 region: CASSFNGDGKEQFF. CDR3 nucleotide sequence: TGTGCCAGTAGCTTCAATGGGGACGGGAAGGAGCAGTTCTTC.

V and J are TRBV6-1 and TRBJ2-7; D remains unclear. V was shortened by 1 base and J by 12 bases, with 16 bases between the two germline ends. Germline V gene data show CDR1 as MNHNS and CDR2 as SASEGT. The CDR3 length is 13 residues. The CDR3 DNA is TGTGCCAGCAGTGAAGAGGGCAGACCCTACCCGTACGTC. Amino acids: CASSEEGRPYPYV.

This clonotype was observed a single time. CDR3 nucleotide sequence: TGTGCCACCAGCAGAGACCCGACAGTTACCGGGGGAGCCCAGCATTTT. This codes for CATSRDPTVTGGAQHF. The rearrangement joins TRBV15 to TRBJ1-5; possibly TRBD1 for D (5 bases). Trimming shortened V by 0 bases and J by 11 bases, and 20 bases separated the two germline ends. The CDR3 extends over 16 amino acids. CDR1 and CDR2 (germline): LNHNV, YYDKDF (reference sequence).

This chain joins TRBV6-4 and TRBJ2-3; TRBD1 or TRBD2 may be the D gene (6 bases each). Trimming pared 3 bases from V and 3 bases from J, leaving 16 bases between. Germline CDR1 reads MRHNA; CDR2 reads SNTAGT. This CDR3 has 16 residues. The CDR3 region is CASSDEAEGGTDTQYF. CDR3 coding DNA: TGTGCCAGCAGTGATGAGGCCGAGGGGGGAACAGATACGCAGTATTTT.

The chain has TRBV7-6 and TRBJ2-7; 7 nucleotides align to TRBD1. CDR1 and CDR2 from the germline V gene are SGHVS and FNYEAQ. The CDR3 totals 13 residues. V gave up 3 bases and J gave up 7 bases; unmatched junction bases: 6. This chain's CDR3 is CASSFDRAEEQYF. CDR3 in DNA: TGTGCCAGCAGCTTTGACAGGGCTGAAGAGCAGTACTTC.

This clonotype came up a few times. The rearrangement joins TRBV20-1 to TRBJ2-3; possibly TRBD2 for D (6 bases). Germline CDR1 reads DFQATT; CDR2 reads SNEGSKA (reference sequence). Trimming pared 5 bases from V and 2 bases from J, leaving 11 bases between. This CDR3 spans 13 amino acids. In DNA, the CDR3 is TGCAGTGCTCCTAGGGACTCCACAGATACGCAGTATTTT. Its translation: CSAPRDSTDTQYF.

J is TRBJ2-5 and V is TRBV5-1; 7 nucleotides agree with TRBD1. V dropped 4 bases and J dropped 3; count of bases not matched to a gene: 9. The germline V gene has CDR1 SGHRS and CDR2 YFSETQ. The length of the CDR3 is 15 residues. In nucleotides, the CDR3 is TGCGCCAGCAGCCCTCCGACGACAGGGAAAGAGACCCAGTACTTC. This sequence encodes CASSPPTTGKETQYF.

CDR3 in DNA: TGTGCCAGCAGCTTCCCGGACAGGGAAGTAACCCAGTACTTC. Residues: CASSFPDREVTQYF. The rearrangement links TRBV7-2 to TRBJ2-5; TRBD1 agrees at 8 bases. Germline V CDR1 and CDR2: SGHTA, FQGNSA. The CDR3 contains 14 residues. Germline trimming cut 3 bases from V and 8 bases from J; bases unmatched to any gene: 8.